Described below is a single T cell receptor beta chain sequence and its context. No count is given, but going by its frequency this clonotype is medium-sized (0.01 to 0.1%). This receptor's antigen is unknown. CDR1 and CDR2 were assigned from the germline V gene as MNHNS and SASEGT. CDR3 length: 16 amino acids, cysteine to phenylalanine. This entry has no DNA. TRB rearrangements were amplified by multiplex PCR using a touch-down protocol with TRB-A and TRB-B primer pools mixed in one tube. Two consecutive PCR reactions with Phusion HS II polymerase added Illumina adapters and sample indices to the amplicons. The amplicons were purified from gel with the NucleoSpin Gel and PCR Clean-up kit, after which the amplicons were quantified by Qubit and checked for quality on an Agilent 2100 Bioanalyzer. Sequencing of the libraries was done on an Illumina MiSeq with 600-cycle, single-indexed, paired-end runs. The study's own analysis went as follows. MiXCR version 2.1.12, together with the default MiXCR reference library, was used to align and assemble the TRB reads. A clone was defined by each unique CDR3 nucleotide sequence, and the analysis included only productive sequences with two or more reads. To assess repertoire diversity, an R script computed alpha-parameterized diversity profiles (alpha 0 to 5), which included the Shannon (alpha 1) and Simpson (alpha 2) indices. Combinatorial TRB VJ usage was calculated with the tcR package and was compared between cohorts by principal component analysis performed with ade4. GLIPH was used to cluster TCRbeta CDR3s in pairs of cohorts matched for age and read depth, and a Wilcoxon test was used to compare cluster frequencies. TCRdb reprocessed the reads, reporting each CDR3 protein sequence once and no DNA. The V and J calls here are based on TCRdb, not the publication. This sample's table has entries for roughly 2,800 distinct CDR3 sequences. 20% to 25% of the sample lies in the top ten.

The data were obtained in a study of T cell clusters in autoimmune cytopenias (dated by TCRdb to the late 2010s). Describing the broader study: TRB sequencing reached a median depth of around 52,000 reads per sample and yielded a median of 2,350 distinct TRB clonotypes per sample. Peripheral blood TRB and IGH repertoires were sequenced in autoimmune cytopenia patients at active disease and during treatment follow-up, alongside healthy, CLL and autoimmune hepatitis controls. The study aimed to test whether autoimmune cytopenia patients carry a disease-specific immune repertoire signature usable as a blood-based biomarker.

Here is what the overall study found, with its caveats: The GLIPH analysis suggested a lack of physiological T cell clusters in primary autoimmune cytopenia patients, since around 56 clusters were exclusive to healthy donors whereas approximately 16 were exclusive to patients. The cluster-lack signature was not observed for secondary cytopenia versus CLL, as the signature was apparently masked by the dominant lymphoma-associated repertoire. Shifts in the TRB repertoire, including less even repertoires in secondary cytopenia and CLL, were mostly a reflection of lymphoma bias and not of autoimmunity. The T cell clusters were defined only in silico, and the functional role of the clusters was left to be validated experimentally. About 3.2-fold more exclusive TRB clusters were observed in healthy donors than in active autoimmune hepatitis patients, consistent with an autoimmunity-wide signature.

For each sample, TRB amplification used roughly 270 ng of peripheral blood genomic DNA, equal to some 35,000 genome equivalents. This chain is built from TRBV6-1 and TRBJ2-3; TCRdb's D call, TRBD2, is unchecked because there is no DNA. The source material was peripheral blood. The sequence came from a human donor with an autoimmune cytopenia or autoimmune hepatitis (not recorded which). The CDR3 protein: CASSGRKGRGTDTQYF.